These 24 T cell receptor beta chains were sequenced from one sample in a study of cytomegalovirus exposure and HLA in healthy donors. The PCR made use of 60 Vbeta and 13 Jbeta primers. Assay used: immunoSEQ multiplex PCR; TCRdb lists only in-frame clones, some missing. The sample has 25,000 to 30,000 clones. The specimen was PBMCs. These receptor sequences come from a man aged 25-45 years in good health and CMV-seronegative.

In DNA, the CDR3 is TGCGCCAGCAGCTTGGATAGCGGGGGCAGGAATGAGCAGTTCTTC. This encodes CASSLDSGGRNEQFF. This chain uses TRBV5-1 with TRBJ2-1; 9 bases are shared with TRBD2. There are 15 residues in the CDR3. CDR1 is SGHRS, CDR2 YFSETQ, per germline. The J segment lost 7 bases and the V segment lost 0 bases, leaving 5 bases of the junction unmatched.

The genes are TRBV7-9 and TRBJ2-7; D may be TRBD1 (6 bases). The germline gives CDR1 SEHNR, CDR2 FQNEAQ (reference sequence). V was trimmed by 5 bases and J by 0 bases, leaving 11 bases between them. The CDR3 runs to 14 residues. CDR3 protein: CASSTDRSSYEQYF. CDR3 in DNA: TGTGCCAGCAGCACCGACAGGAGCTCCTACGAGCAGTACTTC.

The chain links TRBV11-1 to TRBJ1-1, with no clear D. Deletions cut 2 bases from V and 4 bases from J, with 14 bases between. Germline CDR1 SGHAT, CDR2 FQDESV (reference sequence). The CDR3 has 15 residues. In DNA, the CDR3 is TGTGCCAGCAGCTTAATCTCCGCGGTGCCCACTGAAGCTTTCTTT. Translated: CASSLISAVPTEAFF. Filled out from reference TRBV11-1 and TRBJ1-1, the complete variable domain reads EAEVAQSPRYKITEKSQAVAFWCDPISGHATLYWYRQILGQGPELLVQFQDESVVDDSQLPKDRFSAERLKGVDSTLKIQPAELGDSAMYLCASSLISAVPTEAFFGQGTRLTVV.

The rearrangement uses TRBV19 and TRBJ2-3, with 7 positions matching TRBD1. The junction had 10 bases not matched to a gene; V was cut back by 3 bases and J by 4 bases. CDR1 and CDR2 from the germline V gene are LNHDA and SQIVND (reference sequence). The CDR3 runs to 16 residues. The chain's CDR3 is CASSIWKGAVADTQYF. For the CDR3, the DNA is TGTGCCAGTAGTATTTGGAAGGGGGCGGTTGCAGATACGCAGTATTTT.

The chain carries TRBV2 and TRBJ2-1; 7 positions match TRBD2. J lost 8 bases, V lost 3 bases, and 7 bases had no gene match. CDR3 length: 14 residues. CDR1 SNHLY and CDR2 FYNNEI come from the germline V gene. CDR3 loop: CASSERLAGDEQFF. CDR3 coding DNA: TGTGCCAGCAGTGAGCGACTAGCTGGGGATGAGCAGTTCTTC.

The genes are TRBV18 and TRBJ2-5, with D possibly being TRBD2 (6 bases). V was clipped by 1 base and J by 5 bases, with 11 bases between them. CDR3 length: 14 amino acids. Per the germline V gene, CDR1 is KGHSH and CDR2 is LQKENI. CDR3 sequence (DNA): TGTGCCAGCTCACCACAGTCGGAGGGGGAGACCCAGTACTTC. Protein: CASSPQSEGETQYF.

The chain is built from TRBV10-3 and TRBJ1-2; 9 nucleotides align to TRBD1. Germline values: CDR1 ENHRY, CDR2 SYGVKD. The CDR3 length is 14 residues. With V trimmed by 0 bases and J by 6 bases, 2 bases remained unmatched. This CDR3 reads CAISESDRGNGYTF. CDR3 bases: TGTGCCATCAGTGAGTCCGACAGGGGGAATGGCTACACCTTC.

This chain uses TRBV15 with TRBJ2-7, with D tentatively TRBD2 (5 bases). Per germline, CDR1 LNHNV and CDR2 YYDKDF (reference sequence). Trimming left V 4 bases short and J 1 base short, with 8 bases between. This CDR3 spans 13 amino acids. The CDR3 here is CATSIGLSYEQYF. The CDR3 DNA reads TGTGCCACCAGCATTGGACTTTCCTACGAGCAGTACTTC.

The chain employs TRBV7-9 and TRBJ2-3; the match to TRBD2 covers 7 bases. CDR3 length: 15 amino acids. Looked up from germline, CDR1 is SEHNR and CDR2 is FQNEAQ (reference sequence). With 4 bases clipped from V and 0 bases from J, the junction kept 4 bases outside the gene matches. The DNA of the CDR3 is TGTGCCAGCAGCTCCAGACTAGCTAGCACAGATACGCAGTATTTT. The encoded protein is CASSSRLASTDTQYF.

This chain joins TRBV27 and TRBJ1-3; no firm D call. The CDR3 covers 14 residues. Per the germline V gene, CDR1 is MNHEY and CDR2 is SMNVEV (reference sequence). V lost 6 bases and J 0 bases, leaving 9 bases between the germline ends. The CDR3: CASRALSSGNTIYF. The CDR3 bases are TGTGCCAGCAGGGCTCTTTCCTCTGGAAACACCATATATTTT.

The chain has TRBV7-8 and TRBJ1-1; 11 bases are a match to TRBD1. The germline V gene encodes CDR1 SGHVS and CDR2 FQNEAQ. V lost 3 bases and J lost 11; bases outside the gene matches: 2. This CDR3 region has 12 residues. In DNA form, the CDR3 reads TGTGCCAGCAGCTTGGACAGGGGGCGGGCTTTCTTT. Translating gives CASSLDRGRAFF.

The rearrangement links TRBV29-1 to TRBJ1-1; D perhaps matches TRBD1 (6 bases). The CDR3 runs 12 residues. The germline gives CDR1 SQVTM, CDR2 ANQGSEA. V was cut by 0 bases and J by 4 bases, with 6 bases left in between. The CDR3 sequence is CSVEEGATEAFF. The CDR3 nucleotides are TGCAGCGTTGAAGAGGGGGCCACTGAAGCTTTCTTT.

The chain recombines TRBV9 with TRBJ1-1, with TRBD1 as a possible D gene (6 bases). Trimming took 2 bases from V and 3 from J, leaving 11 bases between them. The length of the CDR3 is 14 residues. Germline V gives CDR1 SGDLS, CDR2 YYNGEE. The CDR3 is CASSVTGMDTEAFF. DNA for the CDR3: TGTGCCAGCAGCGTTACAGGGATGGACACTGAAGCTTTCTTT.

The V gene is TRBV11-2, the J gene TRBJ2-3, with 7 bases lining up with TRBD2. Unmatched junction bases numbered 9, after V lost 5 bases and J lost 10 bases. The CDR3 is made up of 13 amino acids. Per the germline V gene, CDR1 is SGHAT and CDR2 is FQNNGV. The CDR3 DNA reads as TGTGCCAGCAGCCCCCGGACTAGAGACCCGCAGTATTTT. It yields the protein CASSPRTRDPQYF.

This chain joins TRBV6-5 and TRBJ2-7; D unresolved. Trimming pared 2 bases from V and 0 bases from J, leaving 11 bases between. This CDR3 region has 15 residues. Germline lookup yields CDR1 MNHEY and CDR2 SVGAGI. The CDR3 sequence: CASSYAAPSSYEQYF. DNA of the CDR3: TGTGCCAGCAGTTACGCAGCACCTAGCTCCTACGAGCAGTACTTC.

The CDR3 loop is CSARKGGQGTGELFF. The CDR3, as DNA: TGCAGCGCCCGAAAGGGGGGACAGGGGACCGGGGAGCTGTTTTTT. The J gene is TRBJ2-2, the V gene TRBV29-1; the match to TRBD1 covers 10 bases. The CDR3 sequence is 15 residues long. V trimming: 7 bases; J trimming: 5 bases; junction bases outside the gene matches: 10. CDR1 is SQVTM and CDR2 is ANQGSEA in the germline V gene.

The chain couples TRBV19 to TRBJ1-5; the match to TRBD1 covers 12 bases. Germline values: CDR1 LNHDA, CDR2 SQIVND (reference sequence). This CDR3 has 12 amino acids. After removal of 8 bases from V and 7 bases from J, the junction contained 0 bases not matched to a gene. The CDR3 here is CASGTGGQPQHF. In DNA, the CDR3 is TGTGCCAGTGGGACAGGGGGCCAGCCCCAGCATTTT. Full variable domain (remainder filled in from reference TRBV19 and TRBJ1-5): DGGITQSPKYLFRKEGQNVTLSCEQNLNHDAMYWYRQDPGQGLRLIYYSQIVNDFQKGDIAEGYSVSREKKESFPLTVTSAQKNPTAFYLCASGTGGQPQHFGDGTRLSIL.

This chain links TRBV15 with TRBJ2-7; 13 positions match TRBD2. Trimming cost V 1 base and J 1 base; bases outside gene matches: 7. This CDR3 is built from 18 residues. Germline V CDR1 and CDR2: LNHNV, YYDKDF (reference sequence). The chain's CDR3 is CATSRALGLAGQSYEQYF. CDR3 DNA sequence: TGTGCCACCAGCAGAGCCCTGGGACTAGCGGGACAATCCTACGAGCAGTACTTC.

Turning to this clone: Additional DNA sequences in this sample encode the identical CDR3. The chain uses TRBV10-3 and TRBJ2-2; D possibly corresponds to TRBD2 (6 bases). Trimming pared 8 bases from V and 6 bases from J, leaving 10 bases between. The germline V gene has CDR1 ENHRY and CDR2 SYGVKD. The CDR3 length is 12 residues. The CDR3 protein is CAIFGGAGELFF. The CDR3 region has the DNA TGTGCCATCTTCGGAGGGGCCGGGGAGCTGTTTTTT.

V gene TRBV29-1 combines with J gene TRBJ2-1; no firm D call. Germline V gene data show CDR1 as SQVTM and CDR2 as ANQGSEA. The CDR3 is 15 residues long. V gave up 5 bases and J gave up 1 base, with 15 bases separating them. CDR3 bases: TGCAGCGTTCAGCCCCGGGTTGGGTCCTACAATGAGCAGTTCTTC. Its protein product is CSVQPRVGSYNEQFF.

V gene TRBV9 combines with J gene TRBJ2-1, with D unclear. Germline assignment: CDR1 SGDLS and CDR2 YYNGEE. V lost 3 bases, J lost 7 bases, and 11 bases lay in between. The CDR3 spans 13 residues. The DNA for the CDR3 is TGTGCCAGCAGCGCGGATAGCTTGAATGAGCAGTTCTTC. This gives the protein CASSADSLNEQFF.

V is TRBV7-9 and J is TRBJ2-1, with unresolved D. The CDR3 consists of 14 residues. Germline values: CDR1 SEHNR, CDR2 FQNEAQ (reference sequence). With 5 bases removed from V and 5 bases from J, the gap between germline ends came to 13 bases. CDR3 DNA sequence: TGTGCCAGCAGCCACTCTTCTAGGAACAATGAGCAGTTCTTC. Residues: CASSHSSRNNEQFF.

The rearrangement joins TRBV6-1 to TRBJ2-3; 10 bases map to TRBD1. The CDR3 covers 15 residues. V shed 10 bases, J shed 4 bases, and the junction held 11 bases outside the gene matches. Germline CDR1 is MNHNS and CDR2 is SASEGT. The CDR3 DNA follows: TGTGCCACGCGACAGGGGGCATTTGAGTCAGATACGCAGTATTTT. Encoded protein: CATRQGAFESDTQYF.

The chain links TRBV4-2 to TRBJ2-7; the match to TRBD2 covers 11 bases. The CDR3 extends over 17 amino acids. Germline CDR1 is LGHNA and CDR2 is YNFKEQ. V shed 4 bases, J shed 4 bases, and the junction held 12 bases outside the gene matches. In nucleotides, the CDR3 is TGTGCCAGCAGCCGAGAAAGATTGGGGACTAGCGGATACGAGCAGTACTTC. Protein product: CASSRERLGTSGYEQYF.